This TCR beta chain emerged from a study of cytomegalovirus exposure and HLA in healthy donors. This CDR3 spans 13 amino acids. The germline CDR1 and CDR2 sequences are SGHRS and YFSETQ. J gave up 4 bases and V 4 bases, and 2 bases lay outside the gene matches. On this clone: Its antigen is unknown.

Study observations and caveats: Approximately 17,000 TCR beta sequences were associated with HLA alleles at 0.05 false discovery rate in a later analysis. Relative to equally common others, HLA-associated TCR beta chains showed greater clonal expansion in a later analysis.

The PCR employed 60 Vbeta primers together with 13 Jbeta primers. Measured with immunoSEQ multiplex PCR; TCRdb has only the in-frame clones, and not every one. The sample records 90,000 or so clones, around 80% being singletons. Specimen: PBMCs. The sequence was collected from a male donor in good health and CMV-seropositive. This chain joins TRBV5-1 and TRBJ2-3; TRBD2 matches 8 bases. The CDR3 nucleotides read TGCGCCAGCAGCCTACTAGCGGCAGATACGCAGTATTTT. This encodes CASSLLAADTQYF.